The clone carrying this T cell receptor beta chain showed up just a few times. The data were obtained in a study of CD8+ T cells in alopecia areata. Study-level background: Tofacitinib dosing lasted 6 to 18 months, which was then followed by 6 months off drug.

Sequencing templates came from extracted RNA that was reverse transcribed into cDNA. TCRdb's copy holds only in-frame clones and misses some; the assay was immunoSEQ multiplex PCR. Of roughly 100,000 clones listed, approximately 63% are singletons. The sample's treatment: oral pan-JAK inhibitor, 5-10 mg twice daily. The CDR3 has 17 amino acids. Germline V gene data show CDR1 as SGHRS and CDR2 as YFSETQ. V was shortened by 4 bases and J by 4 bases, with 22 bases between the two germline ends. Specimen: CD8+ T cells sorted from blood, collected at approximately week 60, from a patient treated with tofacitinib. The gene calls are TRBV5-1 and TRBJ2-3; D tentatively reads TRBD1 or TRBD2 (6 bases each). The clonotype was recovered from a human donor with alopecia areata. CDR3 nucleotides: TGCGCCAGCAGCCGACGTTCCGAGGGGGGCCCGGCAGATACGCAGTATTTT. Its translation is CASSRRSEGGPADTQYF. Looking up the rest from reference TRBV5-1 and TRBJ2-3 gives the full variable domain: KAGVTQTPRYLIKTRGQQVTLSCSPISGHRSVSWYQQTPGQGLQFLFEYFSETQRNKGNFPGRFSGRQFSNSRSEMNVSTLELGDSALYLCASSRRSEGGPADTQYFGPGTRLTVL.